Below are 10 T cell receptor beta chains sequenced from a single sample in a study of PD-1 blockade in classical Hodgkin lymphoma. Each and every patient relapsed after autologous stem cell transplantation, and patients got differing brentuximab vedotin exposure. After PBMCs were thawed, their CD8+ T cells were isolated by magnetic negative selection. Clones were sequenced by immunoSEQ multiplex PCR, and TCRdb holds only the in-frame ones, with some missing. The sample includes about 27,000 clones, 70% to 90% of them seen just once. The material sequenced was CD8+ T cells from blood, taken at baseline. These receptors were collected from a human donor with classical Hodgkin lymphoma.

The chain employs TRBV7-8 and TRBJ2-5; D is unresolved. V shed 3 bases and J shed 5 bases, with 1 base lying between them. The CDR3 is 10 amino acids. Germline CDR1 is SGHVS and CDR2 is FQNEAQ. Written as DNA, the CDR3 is TGTGCCAGCAGCTTGGAGACCCAGTACTTC. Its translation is CASSLETQYF.

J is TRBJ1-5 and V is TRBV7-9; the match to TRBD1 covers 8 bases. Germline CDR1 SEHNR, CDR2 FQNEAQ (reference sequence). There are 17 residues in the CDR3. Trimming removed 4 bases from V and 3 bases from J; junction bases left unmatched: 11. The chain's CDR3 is CASSSGQGKGNNQPQHF. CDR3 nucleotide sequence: TGTGCCAGCAGCTCCGGACAGGGAAAGGGAAACAATCAGCCCCAGCATTTT.

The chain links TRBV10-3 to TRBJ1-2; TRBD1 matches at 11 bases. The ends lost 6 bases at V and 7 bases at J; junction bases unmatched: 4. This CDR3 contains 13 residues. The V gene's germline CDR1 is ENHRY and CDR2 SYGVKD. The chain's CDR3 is CAISRDRGVGYTF. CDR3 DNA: TGTGCCATCAGCAGGGACAGGGGGGTTGGCTACACCTTC.

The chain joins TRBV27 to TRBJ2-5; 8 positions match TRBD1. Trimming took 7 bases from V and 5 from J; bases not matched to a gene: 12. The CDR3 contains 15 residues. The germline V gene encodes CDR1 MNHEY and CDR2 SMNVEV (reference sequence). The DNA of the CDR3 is TGTGCCAGCACCCCGCTCCAGGGGGCTGAGGAGACCCAGTACTTC. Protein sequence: CASTPLQGAEETQYF.

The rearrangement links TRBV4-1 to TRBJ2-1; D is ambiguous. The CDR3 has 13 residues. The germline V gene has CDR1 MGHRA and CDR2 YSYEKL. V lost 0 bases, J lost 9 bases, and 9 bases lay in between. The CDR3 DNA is TGCGCCAGCAGCCAAGATCTGGCCTTTGAGCAGTTCTTC. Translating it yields CASSQDLAFEQFF.

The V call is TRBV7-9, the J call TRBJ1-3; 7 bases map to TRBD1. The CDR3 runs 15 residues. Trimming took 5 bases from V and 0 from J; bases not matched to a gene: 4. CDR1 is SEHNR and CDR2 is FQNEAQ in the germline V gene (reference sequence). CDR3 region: CASSPDRDSGNTIYF. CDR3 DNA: TGTGCCAGCAGCCCCGACAGGGACTCTGGAAACACCATATATTTT.

CDR3 region: CASSADGRNEQFF. The CDR3, as DNA: TGTGCCAGCAGCGCGGACGGACGCAATGAGCAGTTCTTC. This chain connects TRBV9 to TRBJ2-1; no clear D gene. CDR1 and CDR2 (germline): SGDLS, YYNGEE. CDR3 length equals 13 residues. V was clipped by 3 bases and J by 6 bases, with 10 bases between them.

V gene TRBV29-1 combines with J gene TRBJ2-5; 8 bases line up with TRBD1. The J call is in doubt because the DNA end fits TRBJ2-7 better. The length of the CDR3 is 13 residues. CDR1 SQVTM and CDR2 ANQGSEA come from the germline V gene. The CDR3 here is CSVGGQGLSEQYF. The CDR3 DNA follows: TGCAGCGTTGGCGGACAGGGCCTTTCCGAGCAGTACTTC.

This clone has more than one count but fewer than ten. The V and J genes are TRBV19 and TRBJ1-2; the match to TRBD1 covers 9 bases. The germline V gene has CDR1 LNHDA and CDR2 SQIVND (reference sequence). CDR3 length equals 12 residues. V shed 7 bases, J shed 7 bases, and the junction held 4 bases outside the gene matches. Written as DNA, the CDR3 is TGTGCCAGTACCGGGACAGGGTCTGGCTACACCTTC. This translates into CASTGTGSGYTF.

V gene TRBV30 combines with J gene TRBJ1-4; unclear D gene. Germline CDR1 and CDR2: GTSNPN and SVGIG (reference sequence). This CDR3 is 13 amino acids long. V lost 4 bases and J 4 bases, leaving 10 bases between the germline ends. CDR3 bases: TGTGCCTGGAATTCGGGGATTAATGAAAAACTGTTTTTT. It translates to CAWNSGINEKLFF.